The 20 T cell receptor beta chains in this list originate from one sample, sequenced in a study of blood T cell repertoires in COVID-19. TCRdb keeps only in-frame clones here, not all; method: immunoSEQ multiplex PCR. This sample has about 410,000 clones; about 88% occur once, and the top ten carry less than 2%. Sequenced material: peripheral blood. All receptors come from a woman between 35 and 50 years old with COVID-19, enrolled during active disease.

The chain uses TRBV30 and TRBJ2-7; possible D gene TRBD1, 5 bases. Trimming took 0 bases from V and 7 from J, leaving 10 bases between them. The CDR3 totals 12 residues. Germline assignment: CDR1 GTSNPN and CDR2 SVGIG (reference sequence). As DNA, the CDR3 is TGTGCCTGGAGTGTACGTGGGGCGGAGCAGTACTTC. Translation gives CAWSVRGAEQYF. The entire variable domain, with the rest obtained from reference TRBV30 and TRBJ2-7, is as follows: SQTIHQWPATLVQPVGSPLSLECTVEGTSNPNLYWYRQAAGRGLQLLFYSVGIGQISSEVPQNLSASRPQDRQFILSSKKLLLSDSGFYLCAWSVRGAEQYFGPGTRLTVT.

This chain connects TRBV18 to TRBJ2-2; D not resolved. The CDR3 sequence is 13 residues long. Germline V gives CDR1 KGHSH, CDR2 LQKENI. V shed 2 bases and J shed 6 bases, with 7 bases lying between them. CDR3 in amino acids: CASSPSVSGELFF. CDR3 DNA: TGTGCCAGCTCACCATCTGTGTCCGGGGAGCTGTTTTTT.

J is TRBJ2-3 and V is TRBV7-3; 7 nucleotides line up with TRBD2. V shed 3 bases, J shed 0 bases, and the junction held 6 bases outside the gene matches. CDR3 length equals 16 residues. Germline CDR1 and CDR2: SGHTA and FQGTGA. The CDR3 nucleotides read TGTGCCAGCAGCTTGTCTAGCGGACCTAGCACAGATACGCAGTATTTT. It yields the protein CASSLSSGPSTDTQYF.

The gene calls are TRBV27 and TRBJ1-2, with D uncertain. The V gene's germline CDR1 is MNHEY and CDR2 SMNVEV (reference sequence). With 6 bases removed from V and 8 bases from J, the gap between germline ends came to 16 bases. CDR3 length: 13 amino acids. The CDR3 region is CASSPVGTRGYTF. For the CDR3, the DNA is TGTGCCAGCAGCCCCGTCGGTACGAGGGGCTACACCTTC.

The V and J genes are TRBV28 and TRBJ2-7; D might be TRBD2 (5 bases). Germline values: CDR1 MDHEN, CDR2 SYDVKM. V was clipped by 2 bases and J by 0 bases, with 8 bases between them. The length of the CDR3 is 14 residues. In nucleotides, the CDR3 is TGTGCCAGCAGTTTAGGTGGGAGCTCCTACGAGCAGTACTTC. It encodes CASSLGGSSYEQYF.

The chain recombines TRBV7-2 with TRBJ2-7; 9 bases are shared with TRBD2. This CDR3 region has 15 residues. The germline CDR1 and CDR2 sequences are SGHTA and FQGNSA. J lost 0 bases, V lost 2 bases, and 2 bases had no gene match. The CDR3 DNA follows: TGTGCCAGCAGCTTACGGACTAGCGACTCCTACGAGCAGTACTTC. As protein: CASSLRTSDSYEQYF.

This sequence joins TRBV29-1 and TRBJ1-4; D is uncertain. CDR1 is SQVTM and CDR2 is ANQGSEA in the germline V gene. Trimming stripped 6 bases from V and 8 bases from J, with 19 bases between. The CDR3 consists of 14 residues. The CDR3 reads CSVRLGSVMEKLFF. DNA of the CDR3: TGCAGCGTCCGACTGGGTAGCGTTATGGAAAAACTGTTTTTT.

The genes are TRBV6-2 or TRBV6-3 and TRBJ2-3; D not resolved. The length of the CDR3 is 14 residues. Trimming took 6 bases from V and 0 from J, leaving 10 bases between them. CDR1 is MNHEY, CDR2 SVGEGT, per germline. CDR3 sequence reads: CASSRVPSTDTQYF. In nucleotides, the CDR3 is TGTGCCAGCAGCAGAGTACCTAGCACAGATACGCAGTATTTT.

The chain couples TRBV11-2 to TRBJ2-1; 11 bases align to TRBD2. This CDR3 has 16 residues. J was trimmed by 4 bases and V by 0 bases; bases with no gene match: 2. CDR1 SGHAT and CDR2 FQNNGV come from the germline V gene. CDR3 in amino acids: CASSLEASGGYNEQFF. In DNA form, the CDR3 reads TGTGCCAGCAGCTTAGAGGCTAGCGGGGGGTACAATGAGCAGTTCTTC. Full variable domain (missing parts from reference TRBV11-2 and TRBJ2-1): EAGVAQSPRYKIIEKRQSVAFWCNPISGHATLYWYQQILGQGPKLLIQFQNNGVVDDSQLPKDRFSAERLKGVDSTLKIQPAKLEDSAVYLCASSLEASGGYNEQFFGPGTRLTVL.

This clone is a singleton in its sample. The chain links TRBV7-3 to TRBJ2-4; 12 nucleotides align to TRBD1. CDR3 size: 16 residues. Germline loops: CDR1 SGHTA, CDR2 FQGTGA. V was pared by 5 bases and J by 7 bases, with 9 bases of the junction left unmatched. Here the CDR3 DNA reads TGTGCCAGCAGCCCAGGGACAGGGGGCAGTAAGAACATTCAGTACTTC. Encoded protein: CASSPGTGGSKNIQYF.

As DNA, the CDR3 is TGCGCCAGCAGCCAAGCGGCAGGGGTGAACACTGAAGCTTTCTTT. Translation gives CASSQAAGVNTEAFF. The chain couples TRBV4-3 to TRBJ1-1; a possible D gene is TRBD1 (6 bases). V dropped 1 base and J dropped 0 bases, with 9 bases sitting between them. CDR1 and CDR2 (germline): LGHNA, YSLEER. The CDR3 consists of 15 residues.

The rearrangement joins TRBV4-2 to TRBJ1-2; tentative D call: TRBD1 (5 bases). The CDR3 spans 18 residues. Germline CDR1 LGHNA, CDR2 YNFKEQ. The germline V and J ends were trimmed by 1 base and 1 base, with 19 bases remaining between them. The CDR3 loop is CASSQGPQWGDLNYGYTF. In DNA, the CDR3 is TGTGCCAGCAGCCAAGGGCCTCAATGGGGGGACCTTAACTATGGCTACACCTTC.

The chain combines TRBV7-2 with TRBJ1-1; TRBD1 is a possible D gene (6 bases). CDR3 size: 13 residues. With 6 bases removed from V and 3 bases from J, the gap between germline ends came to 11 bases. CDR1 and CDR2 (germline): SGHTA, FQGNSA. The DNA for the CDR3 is TGTGCCAGCAGGACCGACAGGTACACTGAAGCTTTCTTT. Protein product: CASRTDRYTEAFF.

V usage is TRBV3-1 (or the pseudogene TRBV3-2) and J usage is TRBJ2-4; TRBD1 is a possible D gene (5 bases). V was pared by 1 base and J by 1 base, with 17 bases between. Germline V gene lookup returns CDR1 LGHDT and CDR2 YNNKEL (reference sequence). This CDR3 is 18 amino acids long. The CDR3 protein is CASSQVPTIGAAKNIQYF. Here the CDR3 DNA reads TGTGCCAGCAGCCAAGTCCCAACCATTGGGGCGGCCAAAAACATTCAGTACTTC.

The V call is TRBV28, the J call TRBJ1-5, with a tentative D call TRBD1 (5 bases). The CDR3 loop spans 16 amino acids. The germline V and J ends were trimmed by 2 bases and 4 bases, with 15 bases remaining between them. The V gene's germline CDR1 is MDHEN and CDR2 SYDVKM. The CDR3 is CASSLRTRGWNQPQHF. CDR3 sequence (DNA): TGTGCCAGCAGTTTAAGGACTCGGGGGTGGAATCAGCCCCAGCATTTT.

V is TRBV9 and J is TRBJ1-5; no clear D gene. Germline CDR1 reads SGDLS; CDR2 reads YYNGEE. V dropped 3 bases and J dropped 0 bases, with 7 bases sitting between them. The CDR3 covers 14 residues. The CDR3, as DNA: TGTGCCAGCAGCGACGGTAATAGCAATCAGCCCCAGCATTTT. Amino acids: CASSDGNSNQPQHF.

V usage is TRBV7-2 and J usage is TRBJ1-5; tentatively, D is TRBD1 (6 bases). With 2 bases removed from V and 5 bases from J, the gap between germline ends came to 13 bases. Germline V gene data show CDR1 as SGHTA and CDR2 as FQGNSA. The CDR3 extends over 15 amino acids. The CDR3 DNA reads TGTGCCAGCAGCTTAATCGGCAGGGGAGATCAGCCCCAGCATTTT. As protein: CASSLIGRGDQPQHF.

The CDR3 nucleotides read TGTGCCAGCAGTCGGACTCTTTACGAGCAGTACTTC. It yields the protein CASSRTLYEQYF. This chain links TRBV2 with TRBJ2-7; TRBD2 is a possible D gene (5 bases). The germline V gene has CDR1 SNHLY and CDR2 FYNNEI. The CDR3 has 12 amino acids. V was trimmed by 5 bases and J by 4 bases, leaving 9 bases between them.

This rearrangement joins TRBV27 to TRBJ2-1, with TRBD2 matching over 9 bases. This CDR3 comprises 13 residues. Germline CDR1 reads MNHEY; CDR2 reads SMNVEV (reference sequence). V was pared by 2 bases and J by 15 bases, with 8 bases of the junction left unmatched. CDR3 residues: CASSLTSGSTPFF. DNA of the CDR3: TGTGCCAGCAGTTTAACTAGCGGGTCCACTCCGTTCTTC.

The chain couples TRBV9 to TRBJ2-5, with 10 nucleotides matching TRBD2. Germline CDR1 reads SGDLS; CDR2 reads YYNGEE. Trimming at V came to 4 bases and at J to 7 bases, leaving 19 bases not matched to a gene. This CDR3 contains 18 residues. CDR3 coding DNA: TGTGCCAGCAGCACTCCCGGAGGACTAGCGGCCCTAGGGGGGACCCAGTACTTC. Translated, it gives CASSTPGGLAALGGTQYF.